The TCR beta chain described here comes from a study of blood T cell repertoires in COVID-19 (dated by TCRdb to 2018 to 2021). In terms of the full investigation: Samples from collaborators originated in the United States, Italy and Spain and spanned both the acute and convalescent phases of COVID-19. The material from the prospective study consisted of cDNA or gDNA derived from T cells, B-cell-depleted T cells, or PBMCs. The dataset comprised deeply sampled blood TCRbeta repertoires from subjects exposed to, actively infected with, or recovered from COVID-19. The repertoires were released in a freely available public database intended as a resource for research on the immune response to SARS-CoV-2. Samples came from the ongoing ImmuneRACE study (first 160 participants) plus 1,254 subjects from 6 global collaborators. Sample metadata almost always included a de-identified subject ID, COVID-19 status, age in years and sex. Where available, HLA class I and class II types were taken from metadata supplied by the sample provider and were not determined by assay-based typing. Results the study describes overall, beyond this receptor: How much clinical and demographic metadata was included differed by source and by participant, and the metadata was provided uncurated.

TCRbeta CDR3 regions were amplified from genomic DNA using the immunoSEQ Assay, a bias-controlled multiplex PCR. The paper's data handling went like this. The number of nucleated cells in each sample was estimated from the amplification of reference gene primers within the assay. To quantify the absolute abundance of each unique TCRbeta CDR3 rearrangement, sequence reads were collapsed and filtered. For each sample, productive Simpson clonality was calculated as the square root of Simpson's diversity index over productive rearrangements. This is the immuneACCESS table as TCRdb keeps it, with only in-frame sequences that have V and J called. A part of the clones is gone; compared with another copy, unresolved V genes explain less than half, and the rest is unexplained. That table supplies the V and J calls and clone size; D and trimming were determined from the DNA. Counted in this sample were 500,000 or so clones; 87% of them appeared once. The ten largest clones capture roughly 0.72% of the sample.

Participants in the prospective study were enrolled through a virtual design, were aged roughly 18 to 100 years, and lived in about two dozen United States geographic areas. In the prospective study, cohorts were assigned on the basis of participant-reported clinical history obtained from a screening survey and a study questionnaire. For ImmuneRACE Cohort 3, a participant was defined as recovered based on two consecutive negative NP/OP PCR tests, clearance by a healthcare professional, or resolution of symptoms. Mobile phlebotomists in the prospective study collected whole blood, serum and a nasopharyngeal or oropharyngeal swab from every participant. Participants in the prospective study had the option to provide additional blood draws and questionnaires over a roughly 2-month period. Blood samples from the prospective study were shipped frozen or at room temperature prior to DNA extraction. Regarding this clone: The specificity of this receptor is unknown. Within one base of it there is no much larger clone, and no base qualities were kept.

Its CDR3 holds 14 amino acids, cysteine through phenylalanine. Only CDR3 DNA is held: 42 bases, read in frame from base 1. The germline V gene provides CDR1 KGHDR and CDR2 SFDVKD. V is pared back by 0 bases and J by 3 bases, with 7 bases lying between the germline termini. This TCR was recovered from a woman aged 18-29 years who had recovered from COVID-19. Material for sequencing was PBMCs or T cells enriched from blood (not recorded which). This sequence uses TRBV24-1 and TRBJ2-5; the best D guess is TRBD1, with 6 bases matching. CDR3 region: CATSDLNREETQYF. The nucleotide sequence is TGTGCCACCAGTGATTTGAACAGGGAAGAGACCCAGTACTTC.